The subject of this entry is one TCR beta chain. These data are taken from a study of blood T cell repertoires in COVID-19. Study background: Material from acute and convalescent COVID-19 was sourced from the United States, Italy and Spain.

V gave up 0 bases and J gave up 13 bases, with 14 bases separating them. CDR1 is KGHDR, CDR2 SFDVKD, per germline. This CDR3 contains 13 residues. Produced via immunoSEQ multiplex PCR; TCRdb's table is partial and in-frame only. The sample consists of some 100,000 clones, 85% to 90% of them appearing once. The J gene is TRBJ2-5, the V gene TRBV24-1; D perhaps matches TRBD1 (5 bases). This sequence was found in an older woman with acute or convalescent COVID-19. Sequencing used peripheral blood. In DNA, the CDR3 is TGTGCCACCAGTGATTTGCCAAACAGGATGATGTACTTC. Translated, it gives CATSDLPNRMMYF.